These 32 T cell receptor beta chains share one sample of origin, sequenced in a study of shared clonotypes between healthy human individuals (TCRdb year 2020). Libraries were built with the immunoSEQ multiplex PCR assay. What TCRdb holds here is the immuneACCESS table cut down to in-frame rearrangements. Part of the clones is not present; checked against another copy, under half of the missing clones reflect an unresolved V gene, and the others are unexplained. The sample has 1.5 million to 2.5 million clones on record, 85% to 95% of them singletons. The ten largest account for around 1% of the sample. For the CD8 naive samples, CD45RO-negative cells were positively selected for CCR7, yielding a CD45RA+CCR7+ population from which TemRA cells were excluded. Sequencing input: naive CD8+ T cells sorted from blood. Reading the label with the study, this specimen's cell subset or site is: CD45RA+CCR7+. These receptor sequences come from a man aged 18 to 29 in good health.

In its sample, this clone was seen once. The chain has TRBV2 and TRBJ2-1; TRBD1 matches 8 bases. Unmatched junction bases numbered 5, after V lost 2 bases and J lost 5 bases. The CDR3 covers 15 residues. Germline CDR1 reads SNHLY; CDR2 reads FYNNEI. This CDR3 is CASSEQDRANNEQFF. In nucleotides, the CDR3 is TGTGCCAGCAGTGAACAGGACAGGGCTAACAATGAGCAGTTCTTC.

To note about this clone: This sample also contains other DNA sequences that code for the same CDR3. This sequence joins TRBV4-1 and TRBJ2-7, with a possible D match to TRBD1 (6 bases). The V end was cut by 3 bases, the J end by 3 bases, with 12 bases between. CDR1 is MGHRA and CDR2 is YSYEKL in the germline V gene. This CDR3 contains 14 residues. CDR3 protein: CASSQTGMVYEQYF. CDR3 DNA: TGCGCCAGCAGCCAGACAGGAATGGTCTACGAGCAGTACTTC.

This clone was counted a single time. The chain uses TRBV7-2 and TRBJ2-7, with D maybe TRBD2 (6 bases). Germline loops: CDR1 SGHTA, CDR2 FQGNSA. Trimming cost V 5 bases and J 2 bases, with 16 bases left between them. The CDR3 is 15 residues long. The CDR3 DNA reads TGTGCCAGCAGCCCCTATAGCGGCCTTACCTACGAGCAGTACTTC. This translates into CASSPYSGLTYEQYF.

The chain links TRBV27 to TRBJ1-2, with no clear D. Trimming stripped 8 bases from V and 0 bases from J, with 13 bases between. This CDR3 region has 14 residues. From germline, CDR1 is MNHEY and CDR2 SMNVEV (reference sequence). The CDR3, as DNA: TGTGCCAGCTCCCCAGGCGTACCTAACTATGGCTACACCTTC. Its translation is CASSPGVPNYGYTF.

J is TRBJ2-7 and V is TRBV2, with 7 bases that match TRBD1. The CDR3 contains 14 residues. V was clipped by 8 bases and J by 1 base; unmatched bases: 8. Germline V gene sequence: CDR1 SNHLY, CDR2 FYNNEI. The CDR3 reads CASHRGEGSYEQYF. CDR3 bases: TGTGCCAGCCACAGGGGAGAAGGTTCCTACGAGCAGTACTTC.

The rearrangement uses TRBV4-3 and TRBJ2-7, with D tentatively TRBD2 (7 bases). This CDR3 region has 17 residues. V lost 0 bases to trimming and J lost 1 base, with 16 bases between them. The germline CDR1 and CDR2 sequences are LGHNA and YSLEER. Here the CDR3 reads CASSQDGGGEGSYEQYF. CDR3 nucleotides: TGCGCCAGCAGCCAAGATGGGGGGGGCGAGGGATCCTACGAGCAGTACTTC.

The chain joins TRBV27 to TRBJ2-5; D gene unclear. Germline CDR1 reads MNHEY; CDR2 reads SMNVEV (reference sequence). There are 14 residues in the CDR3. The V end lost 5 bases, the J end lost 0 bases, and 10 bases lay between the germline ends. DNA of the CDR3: TGTGCCAGCAGTCCTGGATCGTACCAAGAGACCCAGTACTTC. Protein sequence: CASSPGSYQETQYF.

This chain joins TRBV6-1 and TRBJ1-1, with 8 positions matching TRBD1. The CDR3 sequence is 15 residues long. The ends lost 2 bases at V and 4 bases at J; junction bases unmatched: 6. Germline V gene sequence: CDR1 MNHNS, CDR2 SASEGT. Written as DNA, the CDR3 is TGTGCCAGCAGTGAACGGACAGGGTCGAGCACTGAAGCTTTCTTT. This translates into CASSERTGSSTEAFF.

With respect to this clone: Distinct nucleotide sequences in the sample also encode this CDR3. CDR3 bases: TGTGCCAGCAGTTTATCGTGGGGGGAGACCCAGTACTTC. Translated, it gives CASSLSWGETQYF. The chain uses TRBV27 and TRBJ2-5; possibly TRBD1 or TRBD2 for D (5 bases each). The V end lost 0 bases, the J end lost 5 bases, and 7 bases lay between the germline ends. This CDR3 spans 13 amino acids. Germline V gene data show CDR1 as MNHEY and CDR2 as SMNVEV (reference sequence).

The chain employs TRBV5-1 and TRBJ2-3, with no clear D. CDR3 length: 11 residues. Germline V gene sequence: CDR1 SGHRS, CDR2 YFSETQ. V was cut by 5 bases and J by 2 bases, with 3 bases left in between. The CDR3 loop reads CASRNTDTQYF. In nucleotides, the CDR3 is TGCGCCAGCAGAAACACAGATACGCAGTATTTT.

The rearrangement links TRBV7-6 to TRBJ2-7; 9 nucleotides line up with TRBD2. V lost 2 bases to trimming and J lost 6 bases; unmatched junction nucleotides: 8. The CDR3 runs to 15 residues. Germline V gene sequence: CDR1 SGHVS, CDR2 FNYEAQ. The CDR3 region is CASSLSLAGAIEQYF. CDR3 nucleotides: TGTGCCAGCAGCTTATCGTTAGCGGGAGCGATCGAGCAGTACTTC.

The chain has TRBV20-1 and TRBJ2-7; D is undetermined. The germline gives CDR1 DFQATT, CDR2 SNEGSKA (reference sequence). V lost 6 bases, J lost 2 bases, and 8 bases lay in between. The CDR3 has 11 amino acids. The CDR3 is CSAAGTYEQYF. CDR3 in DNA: TGCAGTGCGGCTGGAACCTACGAGCAGTACTTC.

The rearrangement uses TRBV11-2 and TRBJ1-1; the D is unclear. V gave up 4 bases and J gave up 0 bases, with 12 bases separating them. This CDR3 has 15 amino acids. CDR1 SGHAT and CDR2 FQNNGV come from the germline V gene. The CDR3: CASSSDGDLNTEAFF. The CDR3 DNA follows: TGTGCCAGCAGCTCAGACGGGGATCTGAACACTGAAGCTTTCTTT.

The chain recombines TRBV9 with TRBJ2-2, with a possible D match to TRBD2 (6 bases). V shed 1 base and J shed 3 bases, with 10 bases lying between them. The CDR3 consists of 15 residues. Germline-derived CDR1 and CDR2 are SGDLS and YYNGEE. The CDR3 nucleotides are TGTGCCAGCAGCGTATGGGGGGAAGACACCGGGGAGCTGTTTTTT. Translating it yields CASSVWGEDTGELFF.

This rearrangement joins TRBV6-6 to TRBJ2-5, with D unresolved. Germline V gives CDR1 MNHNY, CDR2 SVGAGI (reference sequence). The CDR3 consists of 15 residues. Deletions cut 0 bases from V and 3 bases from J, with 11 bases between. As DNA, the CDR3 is TGTGCCAGCAGTTACTCGATCCGGGCCGAAGAGACCCAGTACTTC. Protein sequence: CASSYSIRAEETQYF.

CDR3 sequence reads: CASSTSVGENEQFF. The CDR3 DNA reads TGTGCCAGCAGTACCAGCGTGGGGGAAAATGAGCAGTTCTTC. The rearrangement joins TRBV27 to TRBJ2-1; D is tentatively TRBD1 or TRBD2 (5 bases each). This CDR3 is 14 amino acids long. V was clipped by 5 bases and J by 7 bases, with 15 bases between them. CDR1 is MNHEY and CDR2 is SMNVEV in the germline V gene (reference sequence).

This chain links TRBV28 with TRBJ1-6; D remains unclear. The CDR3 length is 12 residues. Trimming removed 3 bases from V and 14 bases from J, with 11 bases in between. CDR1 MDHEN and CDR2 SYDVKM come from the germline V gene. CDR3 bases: TGTGCCAGCAGTTTCGACCCAGAAGCCCTCCACTTT. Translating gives CASSFDPEALHF.

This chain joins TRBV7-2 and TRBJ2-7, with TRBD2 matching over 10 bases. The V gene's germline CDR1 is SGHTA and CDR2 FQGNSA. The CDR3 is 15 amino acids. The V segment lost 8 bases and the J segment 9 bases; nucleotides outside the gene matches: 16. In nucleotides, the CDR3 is TGTGCCAGCGAGGACACAACTAGCGGGACCTTGGGGCAGTACTTC. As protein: CASEDTTSGTLGQYF.

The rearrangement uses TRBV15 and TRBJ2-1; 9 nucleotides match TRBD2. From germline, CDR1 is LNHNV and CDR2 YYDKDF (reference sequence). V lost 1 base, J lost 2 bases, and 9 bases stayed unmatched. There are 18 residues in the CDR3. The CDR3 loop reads CATSRVPRLAETYNEQFF. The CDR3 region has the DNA TGTGCCACCAGCAGAGTACCCCGACTAGCGGAGACCTACAATGAGCAGTTCTTC.

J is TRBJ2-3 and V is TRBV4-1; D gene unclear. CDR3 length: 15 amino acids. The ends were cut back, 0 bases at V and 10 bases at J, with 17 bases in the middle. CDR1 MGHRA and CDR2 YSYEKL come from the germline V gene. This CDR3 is CASSQDMGITPPQYF. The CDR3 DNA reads TGCGCCAGCAGCCAAGATATGGGGATTACCCCTCCGCAGTATTTT.

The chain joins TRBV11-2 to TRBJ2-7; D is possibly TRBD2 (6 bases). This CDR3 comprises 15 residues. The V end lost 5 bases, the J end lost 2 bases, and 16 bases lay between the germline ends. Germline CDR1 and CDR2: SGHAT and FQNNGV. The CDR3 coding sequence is TGTGCCAGCAGCACCCGCGGGGAGCCCCCCTACGAGCAGTACTTC. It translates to CASSTRGEPPYEQYF.

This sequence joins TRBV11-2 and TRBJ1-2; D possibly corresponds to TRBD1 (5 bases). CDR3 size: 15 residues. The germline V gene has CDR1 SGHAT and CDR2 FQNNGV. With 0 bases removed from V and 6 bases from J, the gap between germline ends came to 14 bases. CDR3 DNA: TGTGCCAGCAGCTTAGAAGGGGACGGAGAACATGGCTACACCTTC. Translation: CASSLEGDGEHGYTF.

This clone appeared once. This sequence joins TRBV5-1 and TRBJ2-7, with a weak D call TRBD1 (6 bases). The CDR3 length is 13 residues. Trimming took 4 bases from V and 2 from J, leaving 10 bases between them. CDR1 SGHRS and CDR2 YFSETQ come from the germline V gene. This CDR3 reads CASSEDRPYEQYF. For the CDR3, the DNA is TGCGCCAGCAGCGAGGACAGACCCTACGAGCAGTACTTC.

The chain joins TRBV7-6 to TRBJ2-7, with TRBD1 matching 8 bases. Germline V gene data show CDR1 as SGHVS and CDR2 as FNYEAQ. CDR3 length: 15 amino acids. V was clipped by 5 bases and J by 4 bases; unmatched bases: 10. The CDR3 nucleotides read TGTGCCAGCAGCCCAGGGACAGGTGTCGTGTACGAGCAGTACTTC. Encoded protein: CASSPGTGVVYEQYF.

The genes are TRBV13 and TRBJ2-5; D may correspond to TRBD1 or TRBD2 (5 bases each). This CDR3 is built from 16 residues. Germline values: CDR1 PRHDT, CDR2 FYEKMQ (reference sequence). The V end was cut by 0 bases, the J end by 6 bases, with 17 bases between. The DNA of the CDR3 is TGTGCCAGCAGCTTAGGAGGGGACCCGCATGAAAAGACCCAGTACTTC. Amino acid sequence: CASSLGGDPHEKTQYF. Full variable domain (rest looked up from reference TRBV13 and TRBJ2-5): AAGVIQSPRHLIKEKRETATLKCYPIPRHDTVYWYQQGPGQDPQFLISFYEKMQSDKGSIPDRFSAQQFSDYHSELNMSSLELGDSALYFCASSLGGDPHEKTQYFGPGTRLLVL.

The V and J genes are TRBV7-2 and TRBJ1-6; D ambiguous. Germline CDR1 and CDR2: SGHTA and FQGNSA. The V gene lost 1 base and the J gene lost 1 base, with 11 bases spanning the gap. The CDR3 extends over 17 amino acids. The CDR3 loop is CASSLVVPLSYNSPLHF. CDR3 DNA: TGTGCCAGCAGCTTAGTCGTTCCTCTGTCCTATAATTCACCCCTCCACTTT.

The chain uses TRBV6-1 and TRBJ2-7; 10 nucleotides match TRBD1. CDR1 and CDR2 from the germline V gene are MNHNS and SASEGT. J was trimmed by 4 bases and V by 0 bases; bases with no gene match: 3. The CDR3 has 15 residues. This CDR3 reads CASSEAMGQGYEQYF. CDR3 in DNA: TGTGCCAGCAGTGAAGCGATGGGACAGGGGTACGAGCAGTACTTC.

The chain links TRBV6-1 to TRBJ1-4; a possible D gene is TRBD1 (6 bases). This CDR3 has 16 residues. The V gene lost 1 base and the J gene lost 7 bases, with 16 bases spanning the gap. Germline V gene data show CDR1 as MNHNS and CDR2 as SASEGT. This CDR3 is CASSEDLLGGGEKLFF. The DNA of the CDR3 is TGTGCCAGCAGTGAAGATTTATTGGGGGGCGGTGAAAAACTGTTTTTT.

CDR3 loop: CSVRPGLAGEQFF. The CDR3 bases are TGCAGCGTAAGACCGGGACTAGCGGGGGAGCAGTTCTTC. The chain employs TRBV29-1 and TRBJ2-1; 13 nucleotides agree with TRBD2. Germline V gives CDR1 SQVTM, CDR2 ANQGSEA. This CDR3 is built from 13 residues. V trimming: 6 bases; J trimming: 10 bases; junction bases outside the gene matches: 6.

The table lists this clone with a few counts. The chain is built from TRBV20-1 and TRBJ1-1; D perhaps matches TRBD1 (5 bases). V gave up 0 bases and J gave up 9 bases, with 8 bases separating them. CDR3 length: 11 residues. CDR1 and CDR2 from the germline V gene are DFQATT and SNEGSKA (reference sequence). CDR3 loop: CSARDPGQAFF. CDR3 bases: TGCAGTGCTAGAGATCCAGGGCAAGCTTTCTTT.

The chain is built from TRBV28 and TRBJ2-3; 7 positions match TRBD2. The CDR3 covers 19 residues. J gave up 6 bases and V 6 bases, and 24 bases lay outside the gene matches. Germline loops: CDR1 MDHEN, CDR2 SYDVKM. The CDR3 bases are TGTGCCAGCAGACCCGCCCCTTACATCGTCCAGAGGGAGGGGGATACGCAGTATTTT. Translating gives CASRPAPYIVQREGDTQYF.

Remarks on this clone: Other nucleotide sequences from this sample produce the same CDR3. The CDR3 loop is CASSYGTSGTYEQYF. The CDR3 DNA is TGTGCCAGCAGTTACGGGACTAGCGGAACCTACGAGCAGTACTTC. The rearrangement links TRBV6-5 to TRBJ2-7; 11 positions agree with TRBD2. V was clipped by 2 bases and J by 2 bases; unmatched bases: 2. The germline V gene encodes CDR1 MNHEY and CDR2 SVGAGI. This CDR3 comprises 15 residues.